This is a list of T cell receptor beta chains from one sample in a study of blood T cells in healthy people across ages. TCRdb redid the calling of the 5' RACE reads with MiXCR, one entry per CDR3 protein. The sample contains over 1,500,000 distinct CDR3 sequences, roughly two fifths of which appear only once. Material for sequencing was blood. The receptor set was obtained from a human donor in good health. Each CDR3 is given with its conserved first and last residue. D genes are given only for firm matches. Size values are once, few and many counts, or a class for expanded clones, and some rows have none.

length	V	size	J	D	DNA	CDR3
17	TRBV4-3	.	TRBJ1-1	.	TGCGCCAGCAGCCAAGATTCCGGGGGGGGTTCGGGCACTGAAGCTTTCTTT	CASSQDSGGGSGTEAFF
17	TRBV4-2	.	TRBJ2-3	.	TGTGCCAGCAGCCAACGGCAGCGAACGGGCGGAACAGATACGCAGTATTTT	CASSQRQRTGGTDTQYF
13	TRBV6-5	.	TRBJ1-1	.	TGTGCCAGCAGTTATGAGAGAACTTCTGAAGCTTTCTTT	CASSYERTSEAFF
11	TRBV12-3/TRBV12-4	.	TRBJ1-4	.	TGTGCCAGCAGTTTCTTGGAAAAACTGTTTTTT	CASSFLEKLFF
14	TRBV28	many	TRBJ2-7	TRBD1	TGTGCCAGCAGACTCCCAGGGGGCGTCAACGAGCAGTACTTC	CASRLPGGVNEQYF
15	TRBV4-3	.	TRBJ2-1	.	TGCGCCAGCAGCCAAGCTTGGGAAGTACAAGAGACCCAGTTCTTC	CASSQAWEVQETQFF
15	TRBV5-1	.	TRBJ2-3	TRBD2	TGCGCCAGCAGCTTGGCTAGCGGAGGGGTGGATACGCAGTATTTT	CASSLASGGVDTQYF
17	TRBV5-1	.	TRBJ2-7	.	TGCGCCAGCAGCTTGGACAGTCGGCAGTCGTACTCCTACGAGCAGTACTTC	CASSLDSRQSYSYEQYF
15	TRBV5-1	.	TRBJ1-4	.	TGCGCCAGCAGCCCCCGAGGGGGGGGCGATGAAAAACTGTTTTTT	CASSPRGGGDEKLFF
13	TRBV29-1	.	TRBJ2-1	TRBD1	TGCAGCGCGGACAGGGGCCTAGGGGATGAGCAGTTCTTC	CSADRGLGDEQFF
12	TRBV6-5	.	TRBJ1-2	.	TGTGCCAGCAGCGACACGCTTGATGGCTACACCTTC	CASSDTLDGYTF
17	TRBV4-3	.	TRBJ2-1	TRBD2	TGCGCCAGCAGCCAAGGTTATTGGACTAGCGGTTACAATGAGCAGTTCTTC	CASSQGYWTSGYNEQFF
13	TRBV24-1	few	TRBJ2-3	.	TGTGCCACCAGTGAGGGCTTCACAGATACGCAGTATTTT	CATSEGFTDTQYF
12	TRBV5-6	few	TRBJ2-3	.	TGTGCCGGCAGCTTTCTGTCAGATACGCAGTATTTT	CAGSFLSDTQYF
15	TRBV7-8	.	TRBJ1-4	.	TGTGCCAGCAGGACCTGGGAAGATCCGAATGAAAAACTGTTTTTT	CASRTWEDPNEKLFF
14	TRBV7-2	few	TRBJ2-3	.	TGTGCCAGCAGCTTAAACGGGGCCCCAGATACGCAGTATTTT	CASSLNGAPDTQYF